This T cell receptor beta chain was profiled in a study of shared clonotypes between healthy human individuals. The study's findings and limits: Around 4.7% of naive CD4 clonotypes were shared across a few donors. The authors expected sequencing depth to affect clonotype sharing among donors.

Germline CDR1 and CDR2: SGHVS and FQNEAQ. The CDR3 runs 15 residues. J lost 4 bases, V lost 4 bases, and 3 bases had no gene match. Within Nashville, Tennessee resided all donors, each a Caucasian adult. TCRdb keeps only in-frame clones here, not all; method: immunoSEQ multiplex PCR. The sample records more than 200,000 clones, just over 65% being singletons. With regard to this clone: Its antigen is not identified.

The sequenced material came from memory CD4+ T cells sorted from blood. Documented subset: CD45RA-negative fraction. This TCR came from a man younger than 40 in good health. The J gene is TRBJ2-7, the V gene TRBV7-8; 14 bases align to TRBD2. CDR3 sequence reads: CASSWGLAGEYEQYF. In DNA form, the CDR3 reads TGTGCCAGCAGCTGGGGACTAGCGGGAGAGTACGAGCAGTACTTC.